Reported below is one T cell receptor beta chain. Its antigen is unknown. Clones were read by immunoSEQ multiplex PCR, and TCRdb kept only the in-frame ones, dropping some. This sample yields about 680,000 clones, of which 92% are seen a single time; approximately 24% belongs to the top ten. Naive CD8 cells lacked CD45RO and underwent positive selection for CCR7, leaving out terminally differentiated effector memory CD45RA+ cells. Within Nashville, Tennessee resided all donors, each a Caucasian adult. CDR1 is ENHRY and CDR2 is SYGVKD in the germline V gene. This CDR3 contains 13 residues. Trimming took 2 bases from V and 4 from J, leaving 8 bases between them. This specimen belongs to a study of shared clonotypes between healthy human individuals. About the research overall: Per donor, three plates held CD4 naive cells, three held CD4 memory, two held CD8 naive and one held CD8 memory.

Study observations and caveats: Lower generation probabilities were found for non-shared clonotypes than for those shared by all four donors.

The chain has TRBV10-3 and TRBJ1-1, with D unclear. The clonotype originates from a man aged 30 to 39 in good health. The sequencing input was naive CD8+ T cells sorted from blood. CDR3 region: CAISEQPTTEAFF. CDR3 DNA: TGTGCCATCAGTGAGCAACCGACCACTGAAGCTTTCTTT.